This record concerns one TCR beta chain sequence. These data belong to a study of T cells in tuberculosis. About the study: The T cells targeted glucose monomycolate, a mycobacterial lipid, via CD1B.

Thawed, overnight-rested PBMC were stained with GMM-loaded CD1B tetramer, viability dye and anti-CD3, then sorted. The CD1B tetramers carried C32 glucose monomycolate purified from Rhodococcus equi. From each donor, some 90,000 tetramer-negative cells were sorted. No alpha-beta pairing information exists for these sequences. Libraries were prepared by immunoSEQ multiplex PCR; TCRdb keeps only in-frame clonotypes and omits some of them. The sample includes approximately 58,000 clones, approximately 88% of them seen just once. The sequence came from an adult woman with latent tuberculosis. Material for sequencing was CD1b-GMM tetramer-negative cells sorted from PBMCs.

In DNA, the CDR3 is TGTGCCAGCAGCTTAGTTCCGGGATTGACTGAAGCTTTCTTT. It encodes CASSLVPGLTEAFF. The rearrangement uses TRBV7-9 and TRBJ1-1; no clear D gene. The CDR3 runs 14 residues. Germline CDR1 is SEHNR and CDR2 is FQNEAQ (reference sequence). The germline V and J ends were trimmed by 1 base and 5 bases, with 11 bases remaining between them.